Presented here are 18 T cell receptor beta chains from one specimen sequenced in a study of control samples from healthy donors and cancer patients. Profiling relied on immunoSEQ multiplex PCR, and the TCRdb table lists in-frame clones only, not all of them. The profile covers over 150,000 clones, with roughly 94% appearing a single time and around 15% taken by the ten largest. Sequencing was performed on PBMCs. Source of these receptors: a man in his 60s with colorectal cancer.

In its sample, this clone was seen a few times. This rearrangement joins TRBV9 to TRBJ2-3, with 8 bases fitting TRBD2. V dropped 4 bases and J dropped 0; count of bases not matched to a gene: 7. The CDR3 runs 16 residues. CDR1 and CDR2 from the germline V gene are SGDLS and YYNGEE. CDR3 DNA: TGTGCCAGCAGCCCCCCCGGGGGGGCCAGCACAGATACGCAGTATTTT. It codes for CASSPPGGASTDTQYF. Full variable domain (rest looked up from reference TRBV9 and TRBJ2-3): DSGVTQTPKHLITATGQRVTLRCSPRSGDLSVYWYQQSLDQGLQFLIQYYNGEERAKGNILERFSAQQFPDLHSELNLSSLELGDSALYFCASSPPGGASTDTQYFGPGTRLTVL.

The chain carries TRBV21-1 and TRBJ1-2. TRBV21-1 is annotated as a pseudogene. This CDR3 is built from 14 residues. The CDR3 DNA reads TGTGCCAGCAGCAAAGTCCGGGCCGGCTATGGCTACACCTTC. This sequence encodes CASSKVRAGYGYTF.

The V and J genes are TRBV5-1 and TRBJ2-2, with TRBD1 matching 7 bases. From germline, CDR1 is SGHRS and CDR2 YFSETQ. CDR3 length: 15 residues. With 4 bases clipped from V and 5 bases from J, the junction kept 8 bases outside the gene matches. CDR3 DNA sequence: TGCGCCAGCAGCCTAGGGACAGCTAGGACCGGGGAGCTGTTTTTT. Protein product: CASSLGTARTGELFF. The full variable domain, completed using reference TRBV5-1 and TRBJ2-2, is KAGVTQTPRYLIKTRGQQVTLSCSPISGHRSVSWYQQTPGQGLQFLFEYFSETQRNKGNFPGRFSGRQFSNSRSEMNVSTLELGDSALYLCASSLGTARTGELFFGEGSRLTVL.

The chain links TRBV19 to TRBJ1-4; 9 bases fit TRBD1. The germline gives CDR1 LNHDA, CDR2 SQIVND (reference sequence). CDR3 length equals 15 residues. Trimming at V came to 5 bases and at J to 5 bases, leaving 6 bases not matched to a gene. CDR3 region: CASSPRDRENEKLFF. The CDR3 DNA sequence: TGTGCCAGTAGTCCACGGGACAGGGAGAATGAAAAACTGTTTTTT.

The chain has TRBV9 and TRBJ1-1; TRBD1 matches 7 bases. Germline CDR1 reads SGDLS; CDR2 reads YYNGEE. The CDR3 is 15 amino acids. The V and J ends lost 0 bases and 1 base, in that order; junction bases with no gene match: 3. The CDR3 nucleotides are TGTGCCAGCAGCGTAGTCGGGACAGCGAACACTGAAGCTTTCTTT. This sequence encodes CASSVVGTANTEAFF.

The rearrangement uses TRBV7-9 and TRBJ2-7; D perhaps matches TRBD1 (6 bases). Germline V gives CDR1 SEHNR, CDR2 FQNEAQ (reference sequence). The V end was cut by 3 bases, the J end by 3 bases, with 9 bases between. The CDR3 covers 13 residues. The CDR3, as DNA: TGTGCCAGCAGCTTTAAGGGGGTCTACGAGCAGTACTTC. Its translation is CASSFKGVYEQYF.

J is TRBJ1-1 and V is TRBV25-1; tentatively, D is TRBD1 (6 bases). The germline V and J ends were trimmed by 6 bases and 1 base, with 15 bases remaining between them. Germline V lookup: CDR1 MGHDK, CDR2 SYGVNS. This CDR3 region has 15 residues. The CDR3: CASSPRGSWNTEAFF. The CDR3 DNA reads TGTGCCAGCAGCCCCAGGGGATCATGGAACACTGAAGCTTTCTTT.

The chain couples TRBV13 to TRBJ2-7; 7 positions match TRBD2. The length of the CDR3 is 14 residues. The germline gives CDR1 PRHDT, CDR2 FYEKMQ (reference sequence). Trimming removed 0 bases from V and 6 bases from J; junction bases left unmatched: 5. CDR3 sequence reads: CASSLGRRGGEQYF. The CDR3 region has the DNA TGTGCCAGCAGCTTAGGCCGCCGCGGGGGCGAGCAGTACTTC.

This clone was counted a few times. The chain links TRBV4-1 to TRBJ2-7; 7 bases map to TRBD2. V shed 2 bases and J 1 base; nucleotides not matched to a gene: 5. Germline CDR1 is MGHRA and CDR2 is YSYEKL. This CDR3 is built from 15 residues. CDR3 bases: TGCGCCAGCAGCCAAAATTCCGGGGGGTCCTACGAGCAGTACTTC. This translates into CASSQNSGGSYEQYF.

This chain joins TRBV19 and TRBJ1-3; 9 bases align to TRBD1. The ends lost 4 bases at V and 8 bases at J; junction bases unmatched: 6. The CDR3 totals 14 residues. The germline CDR1 and CDR2 sequences are LNHDA and SQIVND (reference sequence). In nucleotides, the CDR3 is TGTGCCAGTAGTAAACAGGGGGCCGGAGACACCATATATTTT. This gives the protein CASSKQGAGDTIYF.

Written as DNA, the CDR3 is TGTGCCAGCAGTGCCCTGGGACTAGCGGGTTACAATGAGCAGTTCTTC. It is translated as CASSALGLAGYNEQFF. This rearrangement joins TRBV6-1 to TRBJ2-1; the match to TRBD2 covers 12 bases. The V gene's germline CDR1 is MNHNS and CDR2 SASEGT. This CDR3 has 16 residues. V shed 4 bases and J 4 bases; nucleotides not matched to a gene: 5.

The chain uses TRBV9 and TRBJ1-4, with D hard to call. CDR3 length: 15 amino acids. The germline V gene encodes CDR1 SGDLS and CDR2 YYNGEE. The V gene lost 2 bases and the J gene lost 7 bases, with 15 bases spanning the gap. CDR3 sequence: CASSVSGRRGEKLFF. DNA for the CDR3: TGTGCCAGCAGCGTCTCGGGGAGGAGAGGTGAAAAACTGTTTTTT.

The chain uses TRBV5-1 and TRBJ1-3; D is possibly TRBD1 (5 bases). V was shortened by 4 bases and J by 0 bases, with 11 bases between the two germline ends. The CDR3 length is 15 residues. Germline V lookup: CDR1 SGHRS, CDR2 YFSETQ. The CDR3 is CASSRDRLSGNTIYF. CDR3 coding DNA: TGCGCCAGCAGCCGGGACCGACTCTCTGGAAACACCATATATTTT.

This chain joins TRBV30 and TRBJ1-2; TRBD1 agrees at 9 bases. The V segment lost 3 bases and the J segment 8 bases; nucleotides outside the gene matches: 7. The germline gives CDR1 GTSNPN, CDR2 SVGIG (reference sequence). The CDR3 has 13 amino acids. The CDR3 protein is CAWRAPGQGGYTF. CDR3 bases: TGTGCCTGGAGGGCCCCGGGACAGGGAGGCTACACCTTC.

The rearrangement joins TRBV12-3 or TRBV12-4 to TRBJ2-1; tentatively, D is TRBD1 (5 bases). Trimming pared 3 bases from V and 5 bases from J, leaving 8 bases between. The CDR3 is 13 residues long. The CDR3 DNA is TGTGCCAGCAGTTTGATACAGGACAATGAGCAGTTCTTC. This translates into CASSLIQDNEQFF.

The rearrangement links TRBV6-5 to TRBJ2-2; TRBD2 might be the D (6 bases). CDR3 size: 16 residues. Between the trimmed V and J ends, which lost 0 bases and 2 bases, there was a span of 10 bases. Germline values: CDR1 MNHEY, CDR2 SVGAGI. Here the CDR3 reads CASSYSVGGNTGELFF. CDR3 DNA sequence: TGTGCCAGCAGTTACTCTGTCGGGGGAAACACCGGGGAGCTGTTTTTT.

This chain connects TRBV28 to TRBJ2-5; TRBD1 matches 8 bases. Trimming at V came to 3 bases and at J to 0 bases, leaving 0 bases not matched to a gene. The CDR3 consists of 14 residues. CDR1 and CDR2 from the germline V gene are MDHEN and SYDVKM. The CDR3 sequence is CASSLTGDQETQYF. CDR3 nucleotides: TGTGCCAGCAGTTTGACAGGGGACCAAGAGACCCAGTACTTC.

A single count supports this clone. The chain uses TRBV19 and TRBJ1-5, with D unresolved. The CDR3 is 15 amino acids. Germline lookup yields CDR1 LNHDA and CDR2 SQIVND (reference sequence). Trimming stripped 0 bases from V and 0 bases from J, with 6 bases between. The CDR3, as DNA: TGTGCCAGTAGTATAGACCACTTTAGCAATCAGCCCCAGCATTTT. This codes for CASSIDHFSNQPQHF.